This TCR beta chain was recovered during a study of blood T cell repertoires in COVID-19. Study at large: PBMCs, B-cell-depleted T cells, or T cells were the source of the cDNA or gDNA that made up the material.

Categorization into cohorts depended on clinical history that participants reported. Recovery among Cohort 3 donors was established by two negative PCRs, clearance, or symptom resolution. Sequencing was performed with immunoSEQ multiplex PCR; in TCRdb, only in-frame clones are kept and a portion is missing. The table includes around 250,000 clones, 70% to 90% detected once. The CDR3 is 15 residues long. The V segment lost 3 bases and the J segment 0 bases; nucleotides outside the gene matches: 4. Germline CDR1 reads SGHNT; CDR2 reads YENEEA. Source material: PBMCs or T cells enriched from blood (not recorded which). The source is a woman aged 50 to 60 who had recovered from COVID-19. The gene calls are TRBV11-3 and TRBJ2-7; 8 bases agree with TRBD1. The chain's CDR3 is CASSFGQGGSYEQYF. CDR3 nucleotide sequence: TGTGCCAGCAGCTTTGGACAGGGAGGCTCCTACGAGCAGTACTTC.